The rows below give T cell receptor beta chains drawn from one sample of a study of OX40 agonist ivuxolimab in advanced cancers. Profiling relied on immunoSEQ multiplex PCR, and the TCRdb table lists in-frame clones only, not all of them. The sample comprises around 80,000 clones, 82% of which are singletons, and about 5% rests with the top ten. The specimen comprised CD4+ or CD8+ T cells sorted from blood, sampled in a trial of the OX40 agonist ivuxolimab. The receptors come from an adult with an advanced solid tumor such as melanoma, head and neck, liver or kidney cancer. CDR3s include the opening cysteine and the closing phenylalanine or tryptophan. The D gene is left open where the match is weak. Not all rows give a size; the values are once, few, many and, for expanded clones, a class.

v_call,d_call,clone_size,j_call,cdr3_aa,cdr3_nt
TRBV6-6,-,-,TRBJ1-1,CASSTNPDMNTEAFF,TGTGCCAGCAGTACCAACCCGGACATGAACACTGAAGCTTTCTTT
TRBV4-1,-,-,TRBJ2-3,CASSQEPLNTDTQYF,TGCGCCAGCAGCCAAGAACCCCTAAACACAGATACGCAGTATTTT
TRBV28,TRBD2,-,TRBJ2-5,CASSTRSGGRGETQYF,TGTGCCAGCAGTACCCGTAGCGGGGGCAGAGGGGAGACCCAGTACTTC
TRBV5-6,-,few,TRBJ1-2,CASSLNDYGYTF,TGTGCCAGCAGCTTGAACGACTATGGCTACACCTTC
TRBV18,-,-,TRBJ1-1,CASSPQPTGAFF,TGTGCCAGCTCACCCCAACCAACGGGAGCTTTCTTT
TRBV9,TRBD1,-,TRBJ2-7,CASSVGIGQGANYEQYF,TGTGCCAGCAGCGTGGGTATAGGACAGGGGGCTAACTACGAGCAGTACTTC
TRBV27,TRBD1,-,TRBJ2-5,CASSRGQELLRETQYF,TGTGCCAGCAGTCGGGGACAGGAGCTCCTAAGGGAGACCCAGTACTTC
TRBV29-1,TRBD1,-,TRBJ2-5,CSVDKLPGQAGKTQYF,TGCAGCGTTGATAAACTCCCGGGACAGGCGGGGAAGACCCAGTACTTC
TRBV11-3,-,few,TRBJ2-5,CASSPPGGTQYF,TGTGCCAGCAGCCCCCCCGGAGGGACCCAGTACTTC
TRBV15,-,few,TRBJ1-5,CATSRIQGVGALDQPQHF,TGTGCCACCAGCCGTATCCAGGGCGTCGGCGCCCTGGATCAGCCCCAGCATTTT
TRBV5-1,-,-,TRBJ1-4,CASSLAPNSVEKLFF,TGCGCCAGCAGCTTGGCCCCTAACTCGGTCGAAAAACTGTTTTTT
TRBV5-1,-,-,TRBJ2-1,CASSLDSLNNEQFF,TGCGCCAGCAGCTTGGACAGCCTCAACAATGAGCAGTTCTTC
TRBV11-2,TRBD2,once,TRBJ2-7,CASSTRLAGGFYEQYF,TGTGCCAGCAGCACCCGACTAGCGGGGGGTTTCTACGAGCAGTACTTC
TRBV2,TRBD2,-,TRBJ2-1,CASIPGLAGGYNEQFF,TGTGCCAGCATCCCCGGACTAGCGGGGGGATACAATGAGCAGTTCTTC
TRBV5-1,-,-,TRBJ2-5,CASSRGVSEETQYF,TGCGCCAGCAGCAGGGGGGTTTCGGAGGAGACCCAGTACTTC
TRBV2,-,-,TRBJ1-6,CASTLRDSPLHF,TGTGCCAGCACTCTAAGGGATTCACCCCTCCACTTT
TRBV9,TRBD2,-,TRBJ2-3,CASSTTGTSGGYTDTQYF,TGTGCCAGCAGCACGACCGGGACTAGCGGGGGATACACAGATACGCAGTATTTT
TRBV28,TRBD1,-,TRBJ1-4,CASSRGQTTNEKLFF,TGTGCCAGCAGTAGGGGACAGACAACTAATGAAAAACTGTTTTTT
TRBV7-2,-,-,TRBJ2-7,CASSKSYEQYF,TGTGCCAGCAGCAAATCCTACGAGCAGTACTTC
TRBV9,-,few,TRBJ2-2,CASSVAPMETGELFF,TGTGCCAGCAGCGTAGCTCCCATGGAGACCGGGGAGCTGTTTTTT
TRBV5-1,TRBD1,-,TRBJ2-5,CASSWNPGQDHGTQYF,TGCGCCAGCAGCTGGAACCCCGGACAGGACCATGGGACCCAGTACTTC
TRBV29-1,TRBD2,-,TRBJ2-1,CSVRGGSYNEQFF,TGCAGCGTACGGGGGGGATCCTACAATGAGCAGTTCTTC
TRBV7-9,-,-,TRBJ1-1,CASSYRSGAGEAFF,TGTGCCAGCAGCTATCGGTCGGGGGCGGGTGAAGCTTTCTTT
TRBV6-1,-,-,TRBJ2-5,CASSEYVDAEPGQQETQYF,TGTGCCAGCAGTGAATATGTAGACGCCGAACCGGGACAACAAGAGACCCAGTACTTC
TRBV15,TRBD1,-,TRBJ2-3,CATSLGQGGDTQYF,TGTGCCACCAGCCTCGGACAGGGGGGGGATACGCAGTATTTT
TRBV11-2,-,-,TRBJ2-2,CASSFLPGPPTGELFF,TGTGCCAGCAGCTTCCTACCGGGACCTCCTACCGGGGAGCTGTTTTTT
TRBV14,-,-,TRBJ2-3,CASSQDLLSTDTQYF,TGTGCCAGCAGCCAAGATTTGCTTAGCACAGATACGCAGTATTTT
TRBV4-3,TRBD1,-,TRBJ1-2,CASRSGTDGGYTF,TGCGCCAGCAGGAGCGGGACAGACGGCGGCTACACCTTC
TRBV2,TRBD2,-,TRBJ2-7,CASSPLLTGTSGRAGLGSEQYF,TGTGCCAGCAGTCCCCTTCTAACCGGGACTAGCGGGAGGGCCGGTTTGGGGTCCGAGCAGTACTTC
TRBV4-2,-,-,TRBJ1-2,CASSQDEDTNYGYTF,TGTGCCAGCAGCCAAGATGAGGACACTAACTATGGCTACACCTTC
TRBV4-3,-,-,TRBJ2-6,CASSQGLFSGANVLTF,TGCGCCAGCAGCCAAGGACTGTTCTCTGGGGCCAACGTCCTGACTTTC
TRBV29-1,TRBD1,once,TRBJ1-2,CSVQRDRVAYGYTF,TGCAGCGTTCAAAGGGACAGGGTCGCATATGGCTACACCTTC
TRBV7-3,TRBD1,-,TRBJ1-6,CASSSIDRANSPLHF,TGTGCCAGCAGCTCGATCGACAGGGCTAATTCACCCCTCCACTTT
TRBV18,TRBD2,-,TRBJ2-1,CASSPPSGRGNEQFF,TGTGCCAGCTCACCACCTAGCGGGAGGGGCAATGAGCAGTTCTTC
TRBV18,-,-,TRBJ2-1,CASSPSGLGEQFF,TGTGCCAGCTCACCTTCGGGGCTGGGTGAGCAGTTCTTC
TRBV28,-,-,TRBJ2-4,CASSLGQYSIQYF,TGTGCCAGCAGCCTCGGACAGTATAGCATTCAGTACTTC
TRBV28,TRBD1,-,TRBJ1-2,CASSFGPRGSGYTF,TGTGCCAGCAGTTTTGGCCCCAGGGGGTCTGGCTACACCTTC
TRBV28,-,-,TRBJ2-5,CASSPAGTVQETQYF,TGTGCCAGCAGTCCCGCCGGGACGGTTCAAGAGACCCAGTACTTC
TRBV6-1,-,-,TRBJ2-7,CASSGYGEQYF,TGTGCCAGCAGTGGTTATGGAGAACAGTACTTC
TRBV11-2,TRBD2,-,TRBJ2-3,CASSFLAGFTDTQYF,TGTGCCAGCAGCTTTTTAGCGGGATTCACAGATACGCAGTATTTT
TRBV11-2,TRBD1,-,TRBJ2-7,CASRRGQGGTYEQYF,TGTGCCAGCAGGCGAGGACAGGGTGGAACCTACGAGCAGTACTTC
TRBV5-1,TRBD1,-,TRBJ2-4,CASSPGQGQAKNIQYF,TGCGCCAGCAGCCCCGGACAGGGGCAAGCCAAAAACATTCAGTACTTC
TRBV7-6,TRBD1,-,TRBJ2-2,CASSPRSGGWTGELFF,TGTGCCAGCAGCCCCCGTTCAGGGGGTTGGACCGGGGAGCTGTTTTTT
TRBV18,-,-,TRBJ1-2,CASSRRGAEDGYTF,TGTGCCAGCTCACGTCGGGGGGCTGAGGATGGCTACACCTTC
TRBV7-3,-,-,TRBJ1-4,CASSPGLFPNEKLFF,TGTGCCAGCAGCCCGGGACTTTTTCCTAATGAAAAACTGTTTTTT
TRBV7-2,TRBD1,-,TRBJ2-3,CASSSLGGATDTQYF,TGTGCCAGCAGCTCCTTAGGGGGCGCCACAGATACGCAGTATTTT
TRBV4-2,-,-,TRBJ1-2,CASSQVSGIDYGYTF,TGTGCCAGCAGCCAAGTTTCTGGGATCGACTATGGCTACACCTTC
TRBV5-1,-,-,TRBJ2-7,CASSLGVFRQTYEQYF,TGCGCCAGCAGCTTGGGGGTCTTCAGGCAGACCTACGAGCAGTACTTC
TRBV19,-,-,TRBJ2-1,CASSIDSAGGTGLFF,TGTGCCAGTAGTATAGATTCGGCGGGGGGGACAGGTCTGTTCTTC